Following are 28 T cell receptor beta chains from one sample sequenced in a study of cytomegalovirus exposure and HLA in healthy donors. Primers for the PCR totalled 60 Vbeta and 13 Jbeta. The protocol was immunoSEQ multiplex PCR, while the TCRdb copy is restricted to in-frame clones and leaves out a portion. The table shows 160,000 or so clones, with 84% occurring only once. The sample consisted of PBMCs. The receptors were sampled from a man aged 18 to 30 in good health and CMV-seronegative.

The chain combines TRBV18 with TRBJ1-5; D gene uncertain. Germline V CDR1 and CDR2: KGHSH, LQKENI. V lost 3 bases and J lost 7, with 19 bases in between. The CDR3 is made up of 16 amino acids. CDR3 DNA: TGTGCCAGCTCACCCCCCGGGAGAAAGGGAGTACAGCCCCAGCATTTT. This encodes CASSPPGRKGVQPQHF.

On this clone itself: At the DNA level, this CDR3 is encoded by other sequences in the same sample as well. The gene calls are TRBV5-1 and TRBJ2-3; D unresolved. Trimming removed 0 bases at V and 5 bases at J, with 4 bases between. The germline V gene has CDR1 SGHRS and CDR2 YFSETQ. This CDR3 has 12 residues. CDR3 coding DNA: TGCGCCAGCAGCTTGGCTATAGATACGCAGTATTTT. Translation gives CASSLAIDTQYF.

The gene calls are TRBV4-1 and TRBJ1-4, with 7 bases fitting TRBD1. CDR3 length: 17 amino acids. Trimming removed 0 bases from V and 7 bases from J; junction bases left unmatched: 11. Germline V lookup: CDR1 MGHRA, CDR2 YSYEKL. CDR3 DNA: TGCGCCAGCAGCCAAGATACGAAGGGGGCGGTTCGTGAAAAACTGTTTTTT. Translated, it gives CASSQDTKGAVREKLFF.

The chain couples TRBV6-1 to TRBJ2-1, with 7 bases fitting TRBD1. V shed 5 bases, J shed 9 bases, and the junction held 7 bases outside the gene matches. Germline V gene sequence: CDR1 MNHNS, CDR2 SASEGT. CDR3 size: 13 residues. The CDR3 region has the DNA TGTGCCAGCAGTCCCCGGGACAGTAGTGAGCAGTTCTTC. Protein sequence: CASSPRDSSEQFF.

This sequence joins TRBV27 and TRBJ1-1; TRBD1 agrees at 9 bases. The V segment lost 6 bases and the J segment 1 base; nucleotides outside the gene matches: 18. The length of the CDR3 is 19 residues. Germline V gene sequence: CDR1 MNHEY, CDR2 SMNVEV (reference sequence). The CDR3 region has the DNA TGTGCCAGCAGGGGTAGGGGCGTATACAGGGGGCCGGAGAACACTGAAGCTTTCTTT. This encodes CASRGRGVYRGPENTEAFF.

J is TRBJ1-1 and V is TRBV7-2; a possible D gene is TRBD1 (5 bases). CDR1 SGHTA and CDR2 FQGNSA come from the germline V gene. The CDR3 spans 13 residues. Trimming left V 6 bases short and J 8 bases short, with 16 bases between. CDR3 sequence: CASSFQIRGEAFF. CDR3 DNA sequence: TGTGCCAGCAGTTTCCAAATTCGGGGGGAAGCTTTCTTT.

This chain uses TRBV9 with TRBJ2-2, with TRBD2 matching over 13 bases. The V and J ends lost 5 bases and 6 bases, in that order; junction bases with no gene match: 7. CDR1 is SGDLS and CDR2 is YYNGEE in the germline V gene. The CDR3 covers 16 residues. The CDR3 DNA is TGTGCCAGCAGGGGAGGGACTAGCGGGATATCCGGGGAGCTGTTTTTT. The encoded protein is CASRGGTSGISGELFF. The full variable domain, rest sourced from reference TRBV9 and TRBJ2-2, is DSGVTQTPKHLITATGQRVTLRCSPRSGDLSVYWYQQSLDQGLQFLIQYYNGEERAKGNILERFSAQQFPDLHSELNLSSLELGDSALYFCASRGGTSGISGELFFGEGSRLTVL.

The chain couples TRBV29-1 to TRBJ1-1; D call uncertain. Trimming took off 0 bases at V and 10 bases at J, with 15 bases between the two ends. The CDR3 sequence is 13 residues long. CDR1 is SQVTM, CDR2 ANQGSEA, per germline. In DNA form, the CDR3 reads TGCAGCGTTGAAGAAACCAGGTTTCGGGGAGCTTTCTTT. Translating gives CSVEETRFRGAFF.

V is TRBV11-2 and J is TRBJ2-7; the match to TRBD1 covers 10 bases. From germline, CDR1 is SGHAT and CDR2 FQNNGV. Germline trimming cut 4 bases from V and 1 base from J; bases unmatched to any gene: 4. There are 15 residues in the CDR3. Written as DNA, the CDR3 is TGTGCCAGCAGCTCACCGGGACAGGGGTCCTACGAGCAGTACTTC. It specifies CASSSPGQGSYEQYF.

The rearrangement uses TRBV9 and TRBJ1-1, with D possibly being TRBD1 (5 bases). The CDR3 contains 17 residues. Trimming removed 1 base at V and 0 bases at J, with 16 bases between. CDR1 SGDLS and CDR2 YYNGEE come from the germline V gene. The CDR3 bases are TGTGCCAGCAGCGTAAACACGGCGGGGCCTTTGAACACTGAAGCTTTCTTT. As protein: CASSVNTAGPLNTEAFF.

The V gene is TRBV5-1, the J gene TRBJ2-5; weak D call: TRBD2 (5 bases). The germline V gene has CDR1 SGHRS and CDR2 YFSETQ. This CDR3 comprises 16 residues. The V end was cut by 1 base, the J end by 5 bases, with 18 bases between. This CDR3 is CASSLTYGGFGETQYF. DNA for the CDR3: TGCGCCAGCAGCTTGACCTACGGAGGATTTGGCGAGACCCAGTACTTC.

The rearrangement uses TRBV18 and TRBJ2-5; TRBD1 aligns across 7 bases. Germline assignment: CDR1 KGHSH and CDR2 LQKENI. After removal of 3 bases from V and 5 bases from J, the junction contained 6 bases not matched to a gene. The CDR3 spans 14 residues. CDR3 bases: TGTGCCAGCTCACCGGGGACAGCTCAGGAGACCCAGTACTTC. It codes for CASSPGTAQETQYF. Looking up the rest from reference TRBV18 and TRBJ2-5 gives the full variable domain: NAGVMQNPRHLVRRRGQEARLRCSPMKGHSHVYWYRQLPEEGLKFMVYLQKENIIDESGMPKERFSAEFPKEGPSILRIQQVVRGDSAAYFCASSPGTAQETQYFGPGTRLLVL.

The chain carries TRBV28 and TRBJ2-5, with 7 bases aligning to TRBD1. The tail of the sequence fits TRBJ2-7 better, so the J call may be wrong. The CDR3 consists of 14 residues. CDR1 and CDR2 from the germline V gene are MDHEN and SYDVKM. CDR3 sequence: CASSGRDRAYEQYF. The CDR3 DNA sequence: TGTGCCAGCAGTGGCAGGGACAGAGCCTACGAGCAGTACTTC.

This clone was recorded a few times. The CDR3 DNA follows: TGTGCCAGCAGCTCCCGGACAGGGGGTGCCTTATACAATGAGCAGTTCTTC. Translated, it gives CASSSRTGGALYNEQFF. V is TRBV7-9 and J is TRBJ2-1; 10 positions match TRBD1. The V gene's germline CDR1 is SEHNR and CDR2 FQNEAQ (reference sequence). Losses at the gene ends were 4 bases for V and 4 bases for J; bases not matched to a gene: 10. The CDR3 length is 17 residues.

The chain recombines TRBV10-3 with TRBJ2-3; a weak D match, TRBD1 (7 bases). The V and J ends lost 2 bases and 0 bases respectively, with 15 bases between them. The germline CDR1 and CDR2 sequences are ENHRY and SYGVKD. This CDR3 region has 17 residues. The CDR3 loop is CAISEPGGGGSTDTQYF. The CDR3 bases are TGTGCCATCAGTGAGCCCGGAGGGGGCGGGAGCACAGATACGCAGTATTTT.

The CDR3 region has the DNA TGTGCCAGCAGTTCAGGGGGCCCCCAAGAGACCCAGTACTTC. Translation gives CASSSGGPQETQYF. The chain has TRBV28 and TRBJ2-5, with 8 bases lining up with TRBD1. The CDR3 consists of 14 residues. With 4 bases clipped from V and 1 base from J, the junction kept 2 bases outside the gene matches. Germline V gives CDR1 MDHEN, CDR2 SYDVKM.

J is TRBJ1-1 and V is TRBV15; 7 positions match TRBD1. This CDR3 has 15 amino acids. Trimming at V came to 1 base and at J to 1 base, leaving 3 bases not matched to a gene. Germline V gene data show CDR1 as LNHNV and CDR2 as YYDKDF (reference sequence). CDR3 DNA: TGTGCCACCAGCAGAGTCGCAGGGGGGAACACTGAAGCTTTCTTT. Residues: CATSRVAGGNTEAFF. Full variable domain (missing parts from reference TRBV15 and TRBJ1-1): DAMVIQNPRYQVTQFGKPVTLSCSQTLNHNVMYWYQQKSSQAPKLLFHYYDKDFNNEADTPDNFQSRRPNTSFCFLDIRSPGLGDTAMYLCATSRVAGGNTEAFFGQGTRLTVV.

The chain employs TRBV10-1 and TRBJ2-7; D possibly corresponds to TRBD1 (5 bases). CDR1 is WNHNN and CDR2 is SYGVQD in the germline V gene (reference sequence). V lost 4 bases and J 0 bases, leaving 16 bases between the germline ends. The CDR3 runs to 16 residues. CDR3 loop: CASSVVGRVYSYEQYF. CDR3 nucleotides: TGCGCCAGCAGTGTAGTAGGCAGGGTATACTCCTACGAGCAGTACTTC.

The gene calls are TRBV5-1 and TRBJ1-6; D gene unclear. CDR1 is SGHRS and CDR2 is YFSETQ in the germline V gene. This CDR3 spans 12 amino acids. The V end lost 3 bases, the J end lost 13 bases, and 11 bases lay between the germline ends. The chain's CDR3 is CASSSSPGPLHF. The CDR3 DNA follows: TGCGCCAGCAGCTCTTCTCCGGGTCCCCTCCACTTT.

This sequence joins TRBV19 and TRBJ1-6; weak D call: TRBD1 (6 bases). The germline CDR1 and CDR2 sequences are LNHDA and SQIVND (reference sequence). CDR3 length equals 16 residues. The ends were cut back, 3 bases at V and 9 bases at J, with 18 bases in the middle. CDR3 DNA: TGTGCCAGTAGTATTGGGGACACCCGAGTGGGTTCACCCCTCCACTTT. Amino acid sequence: CASSIGDTRVGSPLHF.

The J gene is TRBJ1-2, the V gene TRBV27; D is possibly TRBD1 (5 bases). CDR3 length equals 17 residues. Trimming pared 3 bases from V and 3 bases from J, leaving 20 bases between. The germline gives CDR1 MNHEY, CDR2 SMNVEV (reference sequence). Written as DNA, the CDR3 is TGTGCCAGCAGTTTTTATCCCCCTGAGCGCAGGGACTATGGCTACACCTTC. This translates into CASSFYPPERRDYGYTF.

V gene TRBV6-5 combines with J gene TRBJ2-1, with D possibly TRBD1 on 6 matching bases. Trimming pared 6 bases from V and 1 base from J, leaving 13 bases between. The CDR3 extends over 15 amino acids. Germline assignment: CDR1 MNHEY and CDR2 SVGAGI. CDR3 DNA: TGTGCCAGCAGCCGGGACACGGGGTCCTACAATGAGCAGTTCTTC. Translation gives CASSRDTGSYNEQFF.

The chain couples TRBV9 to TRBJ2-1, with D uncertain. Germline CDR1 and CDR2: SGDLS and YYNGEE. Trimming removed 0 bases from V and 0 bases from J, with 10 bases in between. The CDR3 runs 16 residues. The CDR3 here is CASSVGLGSSYNEQFF. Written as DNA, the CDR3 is TGTGCCAGCAGCGTAGGCCTAGGAAGCTCCTACAATGAGCAGTTCTTC.

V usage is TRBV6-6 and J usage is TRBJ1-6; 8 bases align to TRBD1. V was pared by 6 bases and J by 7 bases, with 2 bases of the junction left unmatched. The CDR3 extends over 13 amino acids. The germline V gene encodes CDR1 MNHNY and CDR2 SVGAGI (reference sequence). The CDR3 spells CASSQGANSPLHF. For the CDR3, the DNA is TGTGCCAGCAGCCAGGGGGCAAATTCACCCCTCCACTTT.

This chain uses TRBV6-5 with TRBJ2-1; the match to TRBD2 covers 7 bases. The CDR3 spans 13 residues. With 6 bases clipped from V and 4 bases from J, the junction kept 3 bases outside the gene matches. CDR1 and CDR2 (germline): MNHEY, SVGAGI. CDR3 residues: CASSQGLYNEQFF. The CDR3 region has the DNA TGTGCCAGCAGCCAGGGACTATACAATGAGCAGTTCTTC.

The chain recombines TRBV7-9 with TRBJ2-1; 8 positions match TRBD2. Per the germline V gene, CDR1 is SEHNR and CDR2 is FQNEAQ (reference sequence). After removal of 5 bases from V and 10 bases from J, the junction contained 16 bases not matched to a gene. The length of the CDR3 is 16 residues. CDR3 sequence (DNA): TGTGCCAGCAGCCCCCCCCTGGGTAGGGGGACTAGGGAGCAGTTCTTC. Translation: CASSPPLGRGTREQFF.

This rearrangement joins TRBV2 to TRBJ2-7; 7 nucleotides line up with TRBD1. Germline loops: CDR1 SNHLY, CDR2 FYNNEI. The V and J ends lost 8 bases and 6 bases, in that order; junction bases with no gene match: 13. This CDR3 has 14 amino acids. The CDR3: CASQADRTTFEQYF. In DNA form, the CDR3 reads TGTGCCAGCCAGGCGGACAGGACGACCTTCGAGCAGTACTTC.

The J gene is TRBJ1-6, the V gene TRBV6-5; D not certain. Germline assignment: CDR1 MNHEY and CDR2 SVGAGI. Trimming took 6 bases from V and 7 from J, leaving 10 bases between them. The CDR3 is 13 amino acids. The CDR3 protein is CASRRRENSPLHF. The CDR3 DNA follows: TGTGCCAGCAGGAGACGGGAGAATTCACCCCTCCACTTT.